Detailed here is one TCR beta chain. In the study's own analysis: For nucleated cells, counts were estimated from reference gene primer amplification. Assay used: immunoSEQ multiplex PCR; TCRdb lists only in-frame clones, some missing. That table supplies the V and J calls and clone size; D and trimming were determined from the DNA. The table includes approximately 280,000 clones, approximately 91% detected once. The sample is drawn from a study of blood T cell repertoires in COVID-19. Across the study: Italy, Spain and the United States were the sources of the convalescent and acute COVID-19 samples. T cells, B-cell-depleted T cells, or PBMCs provided the cDNA or gDNA that served as material.

The CDR3 contains 12 residues. Between the trimmed V and J ends, which lost 6 bases and 4 bases, there was a span of 9 bases. Germline V gives CDR1 SNHLY, CDR2 FYNNEI. This chain connects TRBV2 to TRBJ1-1; D unclear. The clonotype comes from a man aged 45 to 65 with acute or convalescent COVID-19. Sequenced sample: peripheral blood. CDR3 bases: TGTGCCAGCAGGAGAGGGAGCACTGAAGCTTTCTTT. It encodes CASRRGSTEAFF.